This T cell receptor beta chain was retrieved from a study of cytomegalovirus exposure and HLA in healthy donors. Study results and limitations: Despite most TCR sequences being rare, some public TCRs occurred in many donors.

V gave up 7 bases and J gave up 4 bases, with 19 bases separating them. CDR1 SNHLY and CDR2 FYNNEI come from the germline V gene. The CDR3 covers 15 residues. Assay used: immunoSEQ multiplex PCR; TCRdb lists only in-frame clones, some missing. The sample yields approximately 120,000 clones, 89% seen once. Comment on this clone: As yet, its antigen is unknown.

Sequencing was done on a sample of PBMCs. This rearrangement joins TRBV2 to TRBJ1-1; D call uncertain. The receptor was derived from a woman aged 18 to 35 in good health and CMV-seronegative. The CDR3 protein is CASNGGGFLFTEAFF. CDR3 coding DNA: TGTGCCAGCAATGGAGGCGGCTTTTTGTTCACTGAAGCTTTCTTT.